The clone carrying this TCR beta chain was observed at least ten times. These data belong to a study of breast tumors, draining lymph nodes, adjacent tissues. CDR3 length: 12 residues. The V end was cut by 3 bases, the J end by 4 bases, with 4 bases between. Samples came from axillary lymph nodes draining the breast cancer. TCRdb reanalysed the multiplex PCR reads using MiXCR and keeps one entry per CDR3 protein. The data hold about 130,000 distinct CDR3 sequences, with around 24% observed a single time. Sequencing used axillary lymph node tissue. The chain carries TRBV12-3 or TRBV12-4 and TRBJ1-3; D uncertain. The clonotype originates from a female donor with breast cancer. Some clones in this sample may be carry-over from other donors' samples. CDR3 residues: CASSLKGNTIYF. The CDR3 bases are TGTGCCAGCAGTTTGAAGGGAAACACCATATATTTT.